This T cell receptor beta chain was obtained from a study of blood T cell repertoires in COVID-19. Overall study: T cells, B-cell-depleted T cells, or PBMCs provided the cDNA or gDNA that served as material.

V dropped 5 bases and J dropped 0 bases, with 10 bases sitting between them. The V gene's germline CDR1 is LNHDA and CDR2 SQIVND (reference sequence). The CDR3 totals 14 residues. TCRdb keeps only in-frame clones here, not all; method: immunoSEQ multiplex PCR. The data contain fewer than 250,000 clones, almost 85% of them singletons. The source material was peripheral blood. This receptor was taken from a woman in her seventies with active or convalescent COVID-19. V and J are TRBV19 and TRBJ1-1; maybe TRBD1 (6 bases). CDR3 in amino acids: CASSPGTLNTEAFF. The CDR3 coding sequence is TGTGCCAGTAGTCCCGGGACATTGAACACTGAAGCTTTCTTT.